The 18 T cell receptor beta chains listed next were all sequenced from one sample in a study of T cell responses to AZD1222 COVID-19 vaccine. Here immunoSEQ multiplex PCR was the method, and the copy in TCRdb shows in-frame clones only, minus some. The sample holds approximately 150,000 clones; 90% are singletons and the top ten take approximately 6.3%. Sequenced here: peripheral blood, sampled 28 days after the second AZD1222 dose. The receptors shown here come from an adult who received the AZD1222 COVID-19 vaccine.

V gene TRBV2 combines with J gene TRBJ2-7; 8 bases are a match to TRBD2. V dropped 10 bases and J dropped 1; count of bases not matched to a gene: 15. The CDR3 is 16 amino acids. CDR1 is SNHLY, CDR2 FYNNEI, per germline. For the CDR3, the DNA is TGTGCCACTTCGGGACTAGTGGGAAGGTCTTCCTACGAGCAGTACTTC. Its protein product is CATSGLVGRSSYEQYF.

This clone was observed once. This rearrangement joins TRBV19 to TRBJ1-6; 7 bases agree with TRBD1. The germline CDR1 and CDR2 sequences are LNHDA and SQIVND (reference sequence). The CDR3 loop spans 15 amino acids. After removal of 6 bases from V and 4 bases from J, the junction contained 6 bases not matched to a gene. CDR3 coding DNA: TGTGCCAGTAGAGAAGGGACAGCTTATAATTCACCCCTCCACTTT. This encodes CASREGTAYNSPLHF.

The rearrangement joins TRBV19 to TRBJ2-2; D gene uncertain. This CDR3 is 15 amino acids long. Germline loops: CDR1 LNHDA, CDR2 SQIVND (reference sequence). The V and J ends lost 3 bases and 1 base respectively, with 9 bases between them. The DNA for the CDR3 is TGTGCCAGTAGTATGTGGGGAAAGAACACCGGGGAGCTGTTTTTT. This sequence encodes CASSMWGKNTGELFF.

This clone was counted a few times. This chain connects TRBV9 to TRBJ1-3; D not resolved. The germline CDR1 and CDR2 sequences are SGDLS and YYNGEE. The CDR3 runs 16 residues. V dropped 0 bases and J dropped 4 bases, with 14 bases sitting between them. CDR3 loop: CASSVDRRNPGNTIYF. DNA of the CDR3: TGTGCCAGCAGCGTAGATCGCCGGAATCCAGGAAACACCATATATTTT.

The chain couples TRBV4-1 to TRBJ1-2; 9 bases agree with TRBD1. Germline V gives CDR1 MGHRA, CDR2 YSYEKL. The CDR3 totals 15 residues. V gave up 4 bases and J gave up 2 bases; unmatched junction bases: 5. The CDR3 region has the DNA TGCGCCAGCAGCCTCGTCGGACAGGGGAACTATGGCTACACCTTC. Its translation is CASSLVGQGNYGYTF.

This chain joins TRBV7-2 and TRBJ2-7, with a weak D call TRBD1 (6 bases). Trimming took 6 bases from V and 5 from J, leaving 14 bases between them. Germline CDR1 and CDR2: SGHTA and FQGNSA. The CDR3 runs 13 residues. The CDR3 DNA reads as TGTGCCAGCAGTGCCAGGGGCATCGACGAGCAGTACTTC. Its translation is CASSARGIDEQYF.

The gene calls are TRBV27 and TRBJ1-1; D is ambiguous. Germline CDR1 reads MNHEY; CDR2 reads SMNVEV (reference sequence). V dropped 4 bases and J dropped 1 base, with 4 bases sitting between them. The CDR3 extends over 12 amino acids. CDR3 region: CASSSGNTEAFF. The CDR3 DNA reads TGTGCCAGCAGTTCCGGGAACACTGAAGCTTTCTTT.

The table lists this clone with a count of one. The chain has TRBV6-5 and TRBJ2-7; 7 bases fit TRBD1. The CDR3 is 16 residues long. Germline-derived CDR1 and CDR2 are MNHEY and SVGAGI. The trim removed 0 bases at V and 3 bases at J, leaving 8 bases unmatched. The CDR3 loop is CASSYSVGGGGYEQYF. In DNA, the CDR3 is TGTGCCAGCAGTTACTCGGTAGGGGGCGGAGGCTACGAGCAGTACTTC.

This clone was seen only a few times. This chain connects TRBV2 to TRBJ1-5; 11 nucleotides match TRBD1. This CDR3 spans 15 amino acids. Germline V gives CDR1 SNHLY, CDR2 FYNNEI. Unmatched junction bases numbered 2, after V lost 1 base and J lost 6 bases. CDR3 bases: TGTGCCAGCAGTGAAGGGACAGGGGGCATTCAGCCCCAGCATTTT. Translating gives CASSEGTGGIQPQHF.

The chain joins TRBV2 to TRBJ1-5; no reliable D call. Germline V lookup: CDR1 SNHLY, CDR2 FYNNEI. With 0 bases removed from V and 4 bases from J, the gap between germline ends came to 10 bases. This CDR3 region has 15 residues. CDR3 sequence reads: CASSEALAGNQPQHF. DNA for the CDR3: TGTGCCAGCAGTGAAGCTTTGGCTGGGAATCAGCCCCAGCATTTT.

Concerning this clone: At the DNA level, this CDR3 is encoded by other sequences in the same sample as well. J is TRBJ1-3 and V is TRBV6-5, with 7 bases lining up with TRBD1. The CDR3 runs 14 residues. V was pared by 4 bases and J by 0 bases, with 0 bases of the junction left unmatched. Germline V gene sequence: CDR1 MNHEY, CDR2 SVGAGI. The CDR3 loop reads CASSSGGSGNTIYF. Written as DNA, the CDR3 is TGTGCCAGCAGTTCAGGGGGCTCTGGAAACACCATATATTTT.

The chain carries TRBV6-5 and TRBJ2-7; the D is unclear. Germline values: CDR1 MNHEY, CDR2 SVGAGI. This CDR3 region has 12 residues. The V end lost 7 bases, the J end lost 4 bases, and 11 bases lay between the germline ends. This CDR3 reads CASTSQAYEQYF. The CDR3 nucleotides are TGTGCCAGCACTTCCCAGGCTTACGAGCAGTACTTC.

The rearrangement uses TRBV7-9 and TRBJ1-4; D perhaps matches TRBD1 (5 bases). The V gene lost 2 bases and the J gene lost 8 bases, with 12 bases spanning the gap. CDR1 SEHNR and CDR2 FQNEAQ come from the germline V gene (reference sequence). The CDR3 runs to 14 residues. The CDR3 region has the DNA TGTGCCAGCAGCTTACACCAGGGTGGCGAAAAACTGTTTTTT. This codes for CASSLHQGGEKLFF. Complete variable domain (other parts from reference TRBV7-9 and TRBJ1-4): DTGVSQNPRHKITKRGQNVTFRCDPISEHNRLYWYRQTLGQGPEFLTYFQNEAQLEKSRLLSDRFSAERPKGSFSTLEIQRTEQGDSAMYLCASSLHQGGEKLFFGSGTQLSVL.

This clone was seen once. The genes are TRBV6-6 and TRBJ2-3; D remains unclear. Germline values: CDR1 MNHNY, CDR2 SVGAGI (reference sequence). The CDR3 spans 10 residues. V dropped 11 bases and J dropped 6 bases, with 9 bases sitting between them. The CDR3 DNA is TGTGCCTGCAAAGGGGATACGCAGTATTTT. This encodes CACKGDTQYF.

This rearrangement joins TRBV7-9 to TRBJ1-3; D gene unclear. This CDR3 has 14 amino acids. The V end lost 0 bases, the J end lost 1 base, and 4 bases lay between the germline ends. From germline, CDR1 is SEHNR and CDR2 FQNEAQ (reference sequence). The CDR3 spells CASSLASSGNTIYF. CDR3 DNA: TGTGCCAGCAGCTTAGCCTCTTCTGGAAACACCATATATTTT. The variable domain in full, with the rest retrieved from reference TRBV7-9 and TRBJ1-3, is DTGVSQNPRHKITKRGQNVTFRCDPISEHNRLYWYRQTLGQGPEFLTYFQNEAQLEKSRLLSDRFSAERPKGSFSTLEIQRTEQGDSAMYLCASSLASSGNTIYFGEGSWLTVV.

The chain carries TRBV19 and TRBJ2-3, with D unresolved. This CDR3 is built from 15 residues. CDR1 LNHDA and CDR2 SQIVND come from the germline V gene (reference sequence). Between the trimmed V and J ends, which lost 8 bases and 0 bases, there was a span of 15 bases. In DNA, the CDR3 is TGTGCCAGTGAAGCGACCGAGTATAGCACAGATACGCAGTATTTT. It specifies CASEATEYSTDTQYF.

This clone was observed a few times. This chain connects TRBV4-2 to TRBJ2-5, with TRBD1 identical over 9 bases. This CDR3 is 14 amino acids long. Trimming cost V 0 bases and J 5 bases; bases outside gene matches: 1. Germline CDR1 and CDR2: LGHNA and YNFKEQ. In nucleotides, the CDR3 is TGTGCCAGCAGCCAAGATACAGGGGGCGAGACCCAGTACTTC. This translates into CASSQDTGGETQYF.

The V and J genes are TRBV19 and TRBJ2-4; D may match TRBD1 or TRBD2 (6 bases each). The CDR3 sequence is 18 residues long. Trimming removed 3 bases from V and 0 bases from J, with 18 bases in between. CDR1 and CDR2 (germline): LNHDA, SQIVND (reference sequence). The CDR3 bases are TGTGCCAGTAGTATTCAGGGGACATGGGAGGTAGCCAAAAACATTCAGTACTTC. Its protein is CASSIQGTWEVAKNIQYF. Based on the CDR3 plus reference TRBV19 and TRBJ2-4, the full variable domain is DGGITQSPKYLFRKEGQNVTLSCEQNLNHDAMYWYRQDPGQGLRLIYYSQIVNDFQKGDIAEGYSVSREKKESFPLTVTSAQKNPTAFYLCASSIQGTWEVAKNIQYFGAGTRLSVL.